Listed here is a single TCR beta chain. Its antigen remains unidentified. The V gene's germline CDR1 is SGHTA and CDR2 FQGNSA. This CDR3 is 17 amino acids long. This specimen comes from a study of identical twins. Findings of the study overall: Models, which agreed with sharing between unrelated individuals, nonetheless underestimated the out-of-frame TCR alpha sharing seen in monozygotic twins.

With no exceptions, donors were healthy Caucasians. TCRdb independently ran MiXCR on the 5' RACE reads; one entry per CDR3 protein. The sample records around 1.7 million distinct CDR3 sequences, around 33% being singletons. This TCR derives from a newborn girl in good health. The chain combines TRBV7-2 with TRBJ2-1; 7 positions match TRBD2. The J call may not be correct, given that the DNA end is closer to TRBJ2-7. Sequenced: cord blood. This chain's CDR3 is CASSLAPGTTIGNEQYF. The CDR3 DNA sequence: TGTGCCAGCAGCTTAGCCCCCGGGACTACCATAGGGAATGAGCAGTACTTC.